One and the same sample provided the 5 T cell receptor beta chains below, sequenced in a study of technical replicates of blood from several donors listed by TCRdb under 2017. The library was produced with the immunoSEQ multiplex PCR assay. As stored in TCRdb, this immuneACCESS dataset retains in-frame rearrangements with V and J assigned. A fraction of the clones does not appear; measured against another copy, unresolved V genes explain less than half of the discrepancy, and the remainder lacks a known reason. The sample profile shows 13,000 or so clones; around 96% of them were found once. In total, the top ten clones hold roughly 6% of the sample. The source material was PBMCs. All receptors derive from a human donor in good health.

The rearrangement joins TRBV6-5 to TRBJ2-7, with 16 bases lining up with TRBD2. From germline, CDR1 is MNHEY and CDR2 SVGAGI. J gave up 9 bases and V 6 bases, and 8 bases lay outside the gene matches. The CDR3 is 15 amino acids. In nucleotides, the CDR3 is TGTGCCAGCAGCACCGGGACTAGCGGGAGGGACGGGCAGTACTTC. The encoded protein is CASSTGTSGRDGQYF.

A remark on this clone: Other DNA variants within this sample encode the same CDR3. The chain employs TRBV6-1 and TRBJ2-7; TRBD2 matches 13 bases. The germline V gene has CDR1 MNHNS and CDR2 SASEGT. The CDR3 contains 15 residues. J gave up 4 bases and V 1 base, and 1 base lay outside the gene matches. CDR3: CASSEGTSGSYEQYF. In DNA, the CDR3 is TGTGCCAGCAGTGAAGGGACTAGCGGGAGTTACGAGCAGTACTTC.

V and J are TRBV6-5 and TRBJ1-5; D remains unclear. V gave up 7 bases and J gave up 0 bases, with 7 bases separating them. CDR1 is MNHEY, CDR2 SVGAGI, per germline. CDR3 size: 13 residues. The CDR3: CASKYNSNQPQHF. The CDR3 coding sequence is TGTGCCAGCAAGTACAATAGCAATCAGCCCCAGCATTTT.

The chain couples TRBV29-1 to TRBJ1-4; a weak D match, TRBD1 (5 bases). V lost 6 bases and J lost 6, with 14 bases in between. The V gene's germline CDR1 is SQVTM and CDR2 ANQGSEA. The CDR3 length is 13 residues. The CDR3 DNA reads TGCAGCGTCAGTGGCAGGGAAGATGAAAAACTGTTTTTT. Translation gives CSVSGREDEKLFF.

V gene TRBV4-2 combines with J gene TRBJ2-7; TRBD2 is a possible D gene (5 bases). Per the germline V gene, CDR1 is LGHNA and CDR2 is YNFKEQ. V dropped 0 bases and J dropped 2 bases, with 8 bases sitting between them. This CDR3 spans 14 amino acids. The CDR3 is CASSQEALAYEQYF. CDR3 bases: TGTGCCAGCAGCCAAGAAGCACTAGCCTACGAGCAGTACTTC.